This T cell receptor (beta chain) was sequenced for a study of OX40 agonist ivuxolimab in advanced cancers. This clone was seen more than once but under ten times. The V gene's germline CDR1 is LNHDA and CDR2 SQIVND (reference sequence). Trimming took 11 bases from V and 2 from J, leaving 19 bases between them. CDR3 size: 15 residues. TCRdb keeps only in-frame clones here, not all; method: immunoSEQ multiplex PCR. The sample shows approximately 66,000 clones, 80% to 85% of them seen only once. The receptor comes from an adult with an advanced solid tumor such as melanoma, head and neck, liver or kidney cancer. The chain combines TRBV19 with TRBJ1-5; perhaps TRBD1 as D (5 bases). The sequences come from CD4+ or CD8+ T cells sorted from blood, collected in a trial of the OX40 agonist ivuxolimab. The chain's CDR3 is CAVSSEGSGNQPQHF. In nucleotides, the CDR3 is TGTGCCGTAAGTAGTGAGGGGTCGGGCAATCAGCCCCAGCATTTT.